The rows below give T cell receptor beta chains drawn from one sample of a study of blood T cell repertoires in COVID-19. Produced via immunoSEQ multiplex PCR; TCRdb's table is partial and in-frame only. This sample has approximately 260,000 clones, with around nine tenths found just once. Sequencing input: peripheral blood. These receptors were taken from a woman in her seventies with COVID-19, enrolled during active disease. Both conserved end residues are part of each CDR3. The D gene is left open where the match is weak. Only some rows state a clone size, as once, few, many or a class for expanded clones.

j_call v_call d_call clone_size cdr3_nt cdr3_aa
TRBJ2-7 TRBV6-5 . . TGTGCCAGCAACCGAGGCGAAGCTTCCGAGCAGTACTTC CASNRGEASEQYF
TRBJ1-1 TRBV6-6 . . TGTGCCAGCAGTTCTCTACAGGGTAAGGACACTGAAGCTTTCTTT CASSSLQGKDTEAFF
TRBJ1-1 TRBV6-5 . . TGTGCCAGCAGTTACTCGCAGAAGAACACTGAAGCTTTCTTT CASSYSQKNTEAFF
TRBJ1-5 TRBV5-1 . . TGCGCCAGCAGCTTAATCGGCAATCAGCCCCAGCATTTT CASSLIGNQPQHF
TRBJ2-3 TRBV7-3 . . TGTGCCAGCAGCTTAAGTCTCCCCGATACGCAGTATTTT CASSLSLPDTQYF
TRBJ2-2 TRBV6-5 TRBD1 . TGTGCCAGCAGATACAGGGGGCGCGGCGGGGAGCTGTTTTTT CASRYRGRGGELFF
TRBJ2-3 TRBV5-5 TRBD1 . TGTGCCAGCAGCCACCTGACAGGGAGAAACACAGATACGCAGTATTTT CASSHLTGRNTDTQYF
TRBJ2-1 TRBV7-9 TRBD2 . TGTGCCAGCAGCTCAGGACTAGCGGGATTCTATGAGCAGTTCTTC CASSSGLAGFYEQFF
TRBJ2-7 TRBV6-5 TRBD2 . TGTGCCAGCAGCAGGACTAGCGACTACGAGCAGTACTTC CASSRTSDYEQYF
TRBJ1-5 TRBV19 . . TGTGCCAGTAGTAGCAGGGGCAATCAGCCCCAGCATTTT CASSSRGNQPQHF
TRBJ2-2 TRBV7-8 . few TGTGCCAGCAGCTTACCTCCGATCCCTTTGGGGGCGATCGGGGAGCTGTTTTTT CASSLPPIPLGAIGELFF
TRBJ2-3 TRBV24-1 TRBD2 . TGTGCCACCAGTGATTTTGGACTAGCGGGCCCAGATACGCAGTATTTT CATSDFGLAGPDTQYF
TRBJ1-2 TRBV6-2/TRBV6-3 TRBD1 . TGTGCCAGCAGTTACGACAGGGTTTATGGCTACACCTTC CASSYDRVYGYTF
TRBJ2-7 TRBV11-3 TRBD2 . TGTGCCAGCAGCCCCGGGGGGGGTCATAGTTACGAGCAGTACTTC CASSPGGGHSYEQYF
TRBJ1-1 TRBV9 . . TGTGCCAGCAGCGTACCAGGCCGCCCGGAAGCTTTCTTT CASSVPGRPEAFF
TRBJ1-6 TRBV7-9 . . TGTGCCAGCAGCTTGGAACAGCTGAATTCACCCCTCCACTTT CASSLEQLNSPLHF
TRBJ2-3 TRBV19 TRBD2 . TGTGCCAGTAGTCCCCGGACTAGCGGGATGTCAGATACGCAGTATTTT CASSPRTSGMSDTQYF
TRBJ2-2 TRBV11-1 . . TGTGCCAGCAGCTTACCTGGGGCCGCGAACACCGGGGAGCTGTTTTTT CASSLPGAANTGELFF
TRBJ2-1 TRBV24-1 TRBD2 . TGTGCCACCAGTGAGCCGACTAGCGCCGAAAACAATGAGCAGTTCTTC CATSEPTSAENNEQFF
TRBJ1-2 TRBV28 TRBD1 . TGTGCCAGCAGTTCCGGGACAGGGATAGGCTACACCTTC CASSSGTGIGYTF
TRBJ1-5 TRBV6-2/TRBV6-3 . once TGTGCCAGCAGTTTTCGGGGTCAGCCCCAGCATTTT CASSFRGQPQHF
TRBJ1-2 TRBV6-5 TRBD1 . TGTGCCAGCACCCCGGGACAGCTATACTATGGCTACACCTTC CASTPGQLYYGYTF
TRBJ1-2 TRBV3-1/TRBV3-2 TRBD1 . TGTGCCAGCAGCCAAGGGCCAGGGGGCGCGGGAAGCTATGGCTACACCTTC CASSQGPGGAGSYGYTF
TRBJ1-2 TRBV5-6 . . TGTGCCAGCACCCTCCCCCGGAACTATGGCTACACCTTC CASTLPRNYGYTF
TRBJ1-5 TRBV6-5 . . TGTGCCAGCAGTTCAGGGGCTTATAGCAATCAGCCCCAGCATTTT CASSSGAYSNQPQHF
TRBJ2-1 TRBV7-2 . once TGTGCCAGCAGCCCCCCGGCGGTTATCAATGAGCAGTTCTTC CASSPPAVINEQFF
TRBJ2-7 TRBV5-1 . . TGCGCCAGCAGCTGGGGTCTTGGGGAGATCCCCTACGAGCAGTACTTC CASSWGLGEIPYEQYF
TRBJ1-5 TRBV7-2 TRBD1 . TGTGCCAGCAGTTTGGGACAGATAAATCAGCCCCAGCATTTT CASSLGQINQPQHF
TRBJ2-1 TRBV13 . . TGTGCCAGCAGCTTCCGACGAGGCGGAGGTGAAGAGCAGTTCTTC CASSFRRGGGEEQFF
TRBJ2-5 TRBV5-1 . . TGCGCCAGCAGCGGACAGACCCAAGAGACCCAGTACTTC CASSGQTQETQYF
TRBJ2-3 TRBV2 TRBD1 . TGTGCCAGCAGTGGGGGTGGGACAGGGGGGACAGATACGCAGTATTTT CASSGGGTGGTDTQYF
TRBJ1-6 TRBV6-5 . . TGTGCCAGCACCGAACAGGGATCATATTCACCCCTCCACTTT CASTEQGSYSPLHF
TRBJ1-2 TRBV7-2 TRBD1 once TGTGCCAGCAGTCCGGGGACAGGGGATTTCTATGGCTACACCTTC CASSPGTGDFYGYTF